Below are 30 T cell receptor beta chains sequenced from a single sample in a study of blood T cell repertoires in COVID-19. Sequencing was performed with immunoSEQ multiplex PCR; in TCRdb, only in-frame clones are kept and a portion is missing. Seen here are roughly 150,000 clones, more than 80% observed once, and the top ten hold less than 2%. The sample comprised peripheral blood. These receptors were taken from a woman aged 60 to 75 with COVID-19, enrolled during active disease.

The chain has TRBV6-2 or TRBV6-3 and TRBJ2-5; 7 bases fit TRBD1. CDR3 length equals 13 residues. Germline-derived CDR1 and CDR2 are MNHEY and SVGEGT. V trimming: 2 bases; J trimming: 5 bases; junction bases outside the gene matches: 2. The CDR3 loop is CASSYNRGETQYF. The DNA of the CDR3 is TGTGCCAGCAGTTACAACAGGGGTGAGACCCAGTACTTC.

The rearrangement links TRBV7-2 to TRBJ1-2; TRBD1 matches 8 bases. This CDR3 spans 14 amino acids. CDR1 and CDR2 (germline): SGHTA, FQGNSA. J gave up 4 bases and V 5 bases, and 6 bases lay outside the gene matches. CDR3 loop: CASSQYRGGYGYTF. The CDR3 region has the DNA TGTGCCAGCAGCCAATACAGGGGGGGCTATGGCTACACCTTC.

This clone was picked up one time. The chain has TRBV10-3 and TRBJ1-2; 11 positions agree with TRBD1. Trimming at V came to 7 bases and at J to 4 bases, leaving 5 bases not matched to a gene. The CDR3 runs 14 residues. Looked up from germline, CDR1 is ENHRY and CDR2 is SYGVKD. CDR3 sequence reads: CAITGTGGPYGYTF. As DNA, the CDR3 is TGTGCCATCACCGGGACAGGGGGGCCCTATGGCTACACCTTC.

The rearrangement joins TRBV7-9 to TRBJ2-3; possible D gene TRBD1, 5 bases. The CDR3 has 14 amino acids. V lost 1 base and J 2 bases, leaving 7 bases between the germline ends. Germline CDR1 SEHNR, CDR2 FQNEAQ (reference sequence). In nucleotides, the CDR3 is TGTGCCAGCAGCTTAGACAGGAACACAGATACGCAGTATTTT. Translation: CASSLDRNTDTQYF.

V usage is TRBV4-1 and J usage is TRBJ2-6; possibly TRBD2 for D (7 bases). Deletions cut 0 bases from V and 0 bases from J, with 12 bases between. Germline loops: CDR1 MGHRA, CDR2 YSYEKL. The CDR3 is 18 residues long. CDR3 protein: CASSQEGGGVSGANVLTF. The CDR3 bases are TGCGCCAGCAGCCAAGAAGGAGGGGGGGTCTCTGGGGCCAACGTCCTGACTTTC.

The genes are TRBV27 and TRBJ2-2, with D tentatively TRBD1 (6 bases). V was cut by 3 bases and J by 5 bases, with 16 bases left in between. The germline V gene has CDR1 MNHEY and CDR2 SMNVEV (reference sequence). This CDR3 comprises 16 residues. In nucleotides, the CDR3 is TGTGCCAGCAGTTTTGAGTGGGGGCTCGGAACCGGGGAGCTGTTTTTT. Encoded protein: CASSFEWGLGTGELFF.

This CDR3 is CASSQTGYNSPLHF. The CDR3 region has the DNA TGTGCCAGTAGCCAGACAGGCTACAATTCACCCCTCCACTTT. This sequence joins TRBV19 and TRBJ1-6; a weak D match, TRBD1 (6 bases). V gave up 6 bases and J gave up 7 bases, with 13 bases separating them. Germline V CDR1 and CDR2: LNHDA, SQIVND (reference sequence). CDR3 length equals 14 residues.

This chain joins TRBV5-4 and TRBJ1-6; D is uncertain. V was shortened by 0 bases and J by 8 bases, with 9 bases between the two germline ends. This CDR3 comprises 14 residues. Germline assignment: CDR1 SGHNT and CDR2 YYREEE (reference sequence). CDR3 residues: CASSLAGVDSPLHF. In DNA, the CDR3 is TGTGCCAGCAGCTTGGCCGGGGTGGATTCACCCCTCCACTTT.

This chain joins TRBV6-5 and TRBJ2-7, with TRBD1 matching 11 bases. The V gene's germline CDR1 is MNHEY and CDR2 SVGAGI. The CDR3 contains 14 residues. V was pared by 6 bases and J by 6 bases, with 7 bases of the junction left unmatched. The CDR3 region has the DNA TGTGCCAGCAGCAGCGGGACAGGGGGGGCCGAGCAGTACTTC. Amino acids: CASSSGTGGAEQYF.

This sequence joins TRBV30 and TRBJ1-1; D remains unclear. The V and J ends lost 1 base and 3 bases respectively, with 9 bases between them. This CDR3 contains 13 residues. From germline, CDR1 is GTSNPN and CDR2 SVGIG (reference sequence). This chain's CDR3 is CAWSGAPYTEAFF. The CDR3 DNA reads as TGTGCCTGGAGTGGGGCCCCTTACACTGAAGCTTTCTTT.

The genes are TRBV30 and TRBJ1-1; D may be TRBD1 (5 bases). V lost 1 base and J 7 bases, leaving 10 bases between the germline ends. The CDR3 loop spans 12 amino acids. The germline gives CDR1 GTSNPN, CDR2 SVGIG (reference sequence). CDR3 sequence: CAWSGKGNEAFF. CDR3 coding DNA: TGTGCCTGGAGTGGAAAGGGGAATGAAGCTTTCTTT.

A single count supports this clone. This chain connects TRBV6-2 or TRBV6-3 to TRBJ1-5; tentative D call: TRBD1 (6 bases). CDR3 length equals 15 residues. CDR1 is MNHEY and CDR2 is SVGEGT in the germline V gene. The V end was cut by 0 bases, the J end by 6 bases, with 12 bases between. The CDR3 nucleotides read TGTGCCAGCAGTTACTCGGTGGGGGCCGGTCAGCCCCAGCATTTT. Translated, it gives CASSYSVGAGQPQHF.

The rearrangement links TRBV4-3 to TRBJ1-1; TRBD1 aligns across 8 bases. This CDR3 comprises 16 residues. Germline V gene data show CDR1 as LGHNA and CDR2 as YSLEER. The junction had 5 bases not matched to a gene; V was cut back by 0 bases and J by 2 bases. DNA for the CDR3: TGCGCCAGCAGCCAAGAGCGAGACAGGGGAAACACTGAAGCTTTCTTT. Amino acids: CASSQERDRGNTEAFF.

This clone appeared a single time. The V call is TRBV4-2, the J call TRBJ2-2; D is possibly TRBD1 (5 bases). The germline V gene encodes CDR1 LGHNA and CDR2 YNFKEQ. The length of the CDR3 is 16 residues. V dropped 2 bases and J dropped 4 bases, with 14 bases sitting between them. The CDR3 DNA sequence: TGTGCCAGCAGCCAACAGGGTGGAAGGGGCACCGGGGAGCTGTTTTTT. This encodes CASSQQGGRGTGELFF.

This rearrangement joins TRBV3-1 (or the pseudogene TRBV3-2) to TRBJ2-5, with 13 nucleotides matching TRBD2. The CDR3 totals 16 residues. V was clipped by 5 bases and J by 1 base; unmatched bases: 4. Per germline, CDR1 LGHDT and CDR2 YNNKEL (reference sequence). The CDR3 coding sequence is TGTGCCAGCAGCTCCACTAGCGGGGGGGCCCAAGAGACCCAGTACTTC. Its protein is CASSSTSGGAQETQYF.

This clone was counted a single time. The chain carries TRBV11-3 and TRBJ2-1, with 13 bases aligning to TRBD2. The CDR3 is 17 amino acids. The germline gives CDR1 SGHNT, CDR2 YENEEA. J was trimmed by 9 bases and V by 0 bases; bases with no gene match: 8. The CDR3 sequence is CASSLDWTSGGRGEQFF. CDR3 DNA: TGTGCCAGCAGCTTAGATTGGACTAGCGGGGGAAGGGGTGAGCAGTTCTTC.

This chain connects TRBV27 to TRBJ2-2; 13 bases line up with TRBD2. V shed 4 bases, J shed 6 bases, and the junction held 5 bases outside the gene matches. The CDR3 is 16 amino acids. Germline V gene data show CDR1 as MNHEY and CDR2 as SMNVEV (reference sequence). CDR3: CASSSTSGGAAGELFF. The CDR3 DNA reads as TGTGCCAGCAGTTCAACTAGCGGGGGGGCCGCCGGGGAGCTGTTTTTT.

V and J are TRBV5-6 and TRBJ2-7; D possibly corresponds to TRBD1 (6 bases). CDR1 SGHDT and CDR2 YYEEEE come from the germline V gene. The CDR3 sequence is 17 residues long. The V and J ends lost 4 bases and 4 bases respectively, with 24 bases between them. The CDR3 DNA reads TGTGCCAGCAGCCCCTACACCAGTAACAGGGCTTCTTACGAGCAGTACTTC. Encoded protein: CASSPYTSNRASYEQYF.

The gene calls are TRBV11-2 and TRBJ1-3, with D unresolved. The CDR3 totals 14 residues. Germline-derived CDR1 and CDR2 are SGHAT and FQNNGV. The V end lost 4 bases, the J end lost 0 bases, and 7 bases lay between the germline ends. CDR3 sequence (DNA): TGTGCCAGCAGCTACATAAACTCTGGAAACACCATATATTTT. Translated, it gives CASSYINSGNTIYF. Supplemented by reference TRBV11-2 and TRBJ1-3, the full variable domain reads EAGVAQSPRYKIIEKRQSVAFWCNPISGHATLYWYQQILGQGPKLLIQFQNNGVVDDSQLPKDRFSAERLKGVDSTLKIQPAKLEDSAVYLCASSYINSGNTIYFGEGSWLTVV.

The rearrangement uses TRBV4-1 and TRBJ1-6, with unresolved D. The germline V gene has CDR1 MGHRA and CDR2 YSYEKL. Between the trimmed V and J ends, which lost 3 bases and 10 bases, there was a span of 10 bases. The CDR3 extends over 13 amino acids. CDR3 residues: CASSQNMRSPLHF. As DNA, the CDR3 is TGCGCCAGCAGCCAGAACATGAGGTCACCCCTCCACTTT.

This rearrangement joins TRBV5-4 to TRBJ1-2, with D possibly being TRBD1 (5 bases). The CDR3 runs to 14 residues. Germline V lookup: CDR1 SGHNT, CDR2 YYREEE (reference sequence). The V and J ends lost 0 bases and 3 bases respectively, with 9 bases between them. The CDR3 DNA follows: TGTGCCAGCAGCTTGGCCCGGGGGGACTATGGCTACACCTTC. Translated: CASSLARGDYGYTF.

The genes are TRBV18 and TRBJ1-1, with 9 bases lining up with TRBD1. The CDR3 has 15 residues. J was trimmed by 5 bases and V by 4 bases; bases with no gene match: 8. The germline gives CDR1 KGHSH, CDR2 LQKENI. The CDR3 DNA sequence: TGTGCCAGCTCACTGGGGGACAGGGTTTGGACTGAAGCTTTCTTT. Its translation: CASSLGDRVWTEAFF.

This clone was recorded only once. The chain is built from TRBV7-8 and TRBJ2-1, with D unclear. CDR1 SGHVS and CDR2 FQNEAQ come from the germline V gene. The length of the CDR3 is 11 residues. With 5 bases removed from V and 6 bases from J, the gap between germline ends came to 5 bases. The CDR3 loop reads CASSLINEQFF. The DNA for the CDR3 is TGTGCCAGCAGCCTCATCAATGAGCAGTTCTTC.

In nucleotides, the CDR3 is TGTGCCAGCAGCCAAGGGGCGGCGGGGTGGGCAGATACGCAGTATTTT. It translates to CASSQGAAGWADTQYF. This chain joins TRBV3-1 (or the pseudogene TRBV3-2) and TRBJ2-3; D possibly corresponds to TRBD2 (6 bases). Germline V gene sequence: CDR1 LGHDT, CDR2 YNNKEL (reference sequence). CDR3 size: 16 residues. The ends were cut back, 1 base at V and 4 bases at J, with 15 bases in the middle.

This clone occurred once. CDR3 bases: TGTGCCAGCAGCAAACCAGTTGGAGATACGCAGTATTTT. The encoded protein is CASSKPVGDTQYF. The chain links TRBV7-2 to TRBJ2-3, with D hard to call. The CDR3 covers 13 residues. Germline V gene data show CDR1 as SGHTA and CDR2 as FQGNSA. Trimming stripped 5 bases from V and 5 bases from J, with 11 bases between.

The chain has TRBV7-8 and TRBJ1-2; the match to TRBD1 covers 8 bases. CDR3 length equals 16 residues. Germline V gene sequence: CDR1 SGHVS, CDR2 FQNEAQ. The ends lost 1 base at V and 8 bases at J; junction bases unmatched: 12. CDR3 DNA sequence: TGTGCCAGCAGCTTAGGCCTAACAGGGGGAGGAGAAGGCTACACCTTC. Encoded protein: CASSLGLTGGGEGYTF.

For the CDR3, the DNA is TGTGCCAGCAGTACCGGACAGGAGGTCACAGATACGCAGTATTTT. This encodes CASSTGQEVTDTQYF. V usage is TRBV6-6 and J usage is TRBJ2-3; 7 bases are a match to TRBD1. CDR1 and CDR2 from the germline V gene are MNHNY and SVGAGI (reference sequence). Trimming at V came to 5 bases and at J to 2 bases, leaving 7 bases not matched to a gene. The CDR3 is 15 amino acids.

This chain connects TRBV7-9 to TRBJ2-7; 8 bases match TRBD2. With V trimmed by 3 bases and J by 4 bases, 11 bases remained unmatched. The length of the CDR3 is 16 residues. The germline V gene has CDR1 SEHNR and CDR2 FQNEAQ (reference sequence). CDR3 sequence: CASSFTEGAGVYEQYF. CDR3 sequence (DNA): TGTGCCAGCAGCTTTACGGAGGGAGCGGGGGTTTACGAGCAGTACTTC.

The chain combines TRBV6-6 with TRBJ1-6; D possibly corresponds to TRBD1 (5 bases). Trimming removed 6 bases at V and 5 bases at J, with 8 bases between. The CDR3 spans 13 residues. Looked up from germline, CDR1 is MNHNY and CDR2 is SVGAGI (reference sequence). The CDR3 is CASRQGNNSPLHF. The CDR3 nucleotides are TGTGCCAGCAGGCAGGGAAATAATTCACCCCTCCACTTT.

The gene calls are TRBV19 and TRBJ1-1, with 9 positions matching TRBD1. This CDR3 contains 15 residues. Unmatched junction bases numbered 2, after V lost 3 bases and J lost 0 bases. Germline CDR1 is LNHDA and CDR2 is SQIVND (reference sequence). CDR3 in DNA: TGTGCCAGTAGTATGGGACAGGGACTGAACACTGAAGCTTTCTTT. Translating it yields CASSMGQGLNTEAFF. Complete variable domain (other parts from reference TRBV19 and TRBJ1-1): DGGITQSPKYLFRKEGQNVTLSCEQNLNHDAMYWYRQDPGQGLRLIYYSQIVNDFQKGDIAEGYSVSREKKESFPLTVTSAQKNPTAFYLCASSMGQGLNTEAFFGQGTRLTVV.